Each of the 28 T cell receptor beta chains below was sequenced from the same sample in a study of CD8+ T cells in alopecia areata. cDNA reverse transcribed from extracted RNA served as the sequencing template. Sequenced by immunoSEQ multiplex PCR; TCRdb stores in-frame clones only, minus some. The table lists fewer than 110,000 clones, approximately 60% of them singletons, with 7.5% to 9% in the top ten. The sequenced sample was CD4+ T cells sorted from blood. These receptors originate from a human donor in good health.

This chain joins TRBV19 and TRBJ1-2; D is possibly TRBD1 (5 bases). V lost 7 bases to trimming and J lost 6 bases, with 15 bases between them. Germline assignment: CDR1 LNHDA and CDR2 SQIVND (reference sequence). The CDR3 runs to 13 residues. The CDR3 DNA is TGTGCCAGTAATACCGGGACGTCCCATGGCTACACCTTC. It yields the protein CASNTGTSHGYTF.

This clone was recorded a few times. J is TRBJ2-6 and V is TRBV5-1; 12 bases agree with TRBD2. With V trimmed by 5 bases and J by 2 bases, 5 bases remained unmatched. Germline V gene data show CDR1 as SGHRS and CDR2 as YFSETQ. This CDR3 has 17 amino acids. The CDR3 coding sequence is TGCGCCAGCAGGCCTCTAGCGGGGGGGCCTGGGGCCAACGTCCTGACTTTC. It specifies CASRPLAGGPGANVLTF.

The chain joins TRBV30 to TRBJ2-2; 7 nucleotides align to TRBD1. The junction had 4 bases not matched to a gene; V was cut back by 2 bases and J by 4 bases. This CDR3 has 14 amino acids. The germline V gene encodes CDR1 GTSNPN and CDR2 SVGIG (reference sequence). The CDR3 coding sequence is TGTGCCTGGAGTACGGGACAGCCCACCGGGGAGCTGTTTTTT. Residues: CAWSTGQPTGELFF.

The rearrangement links TRBV18 to TRBJ2-5; no clear D. The end of the DNA fits TRBJ2-7 better, so the J call may be wrong. The CDR3 has 13 amino acids. Germline lookup yields CDR1 KGHSH and CDR2 LQKENI. CDR3 DNA sequence: TGTGCCAGCTCACGTGCAGGTCTCTACGAGCAGTACTTC. It yields the protein CASSRAGLYEQYF.

The chain joins TRBV9 to TRBJ2-5; 10 bases are shared with TRBD2. Germline trimming cut 3 bases from V and 4 bases from J; bases unmatched to any gene: 12. This CDR3 is built from 17 residues. Germline lookup yields CDR1 SGDLS and CDR2 YYNGEE. CDR3 nucleotides: TGTGCCAGCAGCGCGGATATTACTAGCGGGGTGGGAGAGACCCAGTACTTC. This encodes CASSADITSGVGETQYF.

The chain couples TRBV9 to TRBJ2-6; the match to TRBD1 covers 8 bases. There are 19 residues in the CDR3. Germline CDR1 reads SGDLS; CDR2 reads YYNGEE. Trimming removed 4 bases from V and 0 bases from J; junction bases left unmatched: 12. CDR3 DNA: TGTGCCAGCAGCAAAATCGACAGGGGCGTTAGCTCTGGGGCCAACGTCCTGACTTTC. Its protein product is CASSKIDRGVSSGANVLTF.

The V and J genes are TRBV23-1 and TRBJ1-2; no firm D call. TRBV23-1 is assigned to the ORF class and has an uncertain function. Between the trimmed V and J ends, which lost 6 bases and 0 bases, there was a span of 14 bases. The CDR3 has 15 amino acids. The CDR3 region is CASRTQEISNYGYTF. As DNA, the CDR3 is TGCGCCAGCAGGACCCAGGAGATCTCTAACTATGGCTACACCTTC.

The chain joins TRBV30 to TRBJ1-6; a possible D gene is TRBD1 (5 bases). Germline assignment: CDR1 GTSNPN and CDR2 SVGIG (reference sequence). This CDR3 has 14 residues. Trimming stripped 0 bases from V and 10 bases from J, with 13 bases between. The CDR3 region is CAWSVAGTGSPLHF. In nucleotides, the CDR3 is TGTGCCTGGAGTGTAGCCGGGACTGGGTCACCCCTCCACTTT.

The chain links TRBV5-1 to TRBJ1-2; 10 bases align to TRBD1. The CDR3 is 15 amino acids. The ends lost 4 bases at V and 8 bases at J; junction bases unmatched: 11. Germline-derived CDR1 and CDR2 are SGHRS and YFSETQ. The CDR3 spells CASSAATGGPQGYTF. The CDR3 DNA reads as TGCGCCAGCAGCGCGGCGACAGGGGGCCCGCAGGGCTACACCTTC.

This clone qualifies as medium-sized. This chain uses TRBV5-5 with TRBJ2-2, with D possibly TRBD1 on 5 matching bases. This CDR3 has 16 amino acids. CDR1 is SGHKS and CDR2 is YYEKEE in the germline V gene (reference sequence). With 1 base removed from V and 2 bases from J, the gap between germline ends came to 12 bases. The DNA for the CDR3 is TGTGCCAGCAGCTTGTTGAAGGGGTCCAACACCGGGGAGCTGTTTTTT. Its translation: CASSLLKGSNTGELFF. Full variable domain (remainder filled in from reference TRBV5-5 and TRBJ2-2): DAGVTQSPTHLIKTRGQQVTLRCSPISGHKSVSWYQQVLGQGPQFIFQYYEKEERGRGNFPDRFSARQFPNYSSELNVNALLLGDSALYLCASSLLKGSNTGELFFGEGSRLTVL.

This clone was found a few times. This chain joins TRBV18 and TRBJ1-1, with D possibly matching TRBD1 (5 bases). The CDR3 length is 15 residues. The germline V gene has CDR1 KGHSH and CDR2 LQKENI. V dropped 4 bases and J dropped 0 bases, with 12 bases sitting between them. CDR3 coding DNA: TGTGCCAGCTCACGCACGACAGTGCTGAACACTGAAGCTTTCTTT. Encoded protein: CASSRTTVLNTEAFF.

CDR3 protein: CSVDRGGTEAFF. CDR3 nucleotides: TGCAGCGTTGACCGGGGAGGAACTGAAGCTTTCTTT. J is TRBJ1-1 and V is TRBV29-1, with D hard to call. The CDR3 length is 12 residues. The germline gives CDR1 SQVTM, CDR2 ANQGSEA. V lost 3 bases and J 5 bases, leaving 10 bases between the germline ends.

This clone was found a few times. J is TRBJ2-5 and V is TRBV29-1; 10 nucleotides align to TRBD1. With 4 bases clipped from V and 4 bases from J, the junction kept 0 bases outside the gene matches. The germline CDR1 and CDR2 sequences are SQVTM and ANQGSEA. CDR3 length: 12 amino acids. Written as DNA, the CDR3 is TGCAGCGTTGGGGACAGGGGAGAGACCCAGTACTTC. This sequence encodes CSVGDRGETQYF.

The sample holds a few counts of this clone. Other DNA sequences of this sample code for an identical CDR3. The gene calls are TRBV5-6 and TRBJ1-2, with 7 bases fitting TRBD1. CDR1 is SGHDT, CDR2 YYEEEE, per germline. The CDR3 is 14 residues long. J was trimmed by 4 bases and V by 2 bases; bases with no gene match: 5. The CDR3 nucleotides are TGTGCCAGCAGCTTTCGCCAGGGGGTCTATGGCTACACCTTC. It codes for CASSFRQGVYGYTF.

The chain has TRBV7-9 and TRBJ2-1; D possibly corresponds to TRBD2 (6 bases). The V and J ends lost 11 bases and 5 bases respectively, with 19 bases between them. The CDR3 loop spans 14 amino acids. Germline CDR1 SEHNR, CDR2 FQNEAQ (reference sequence). CDR3 in DNA: TGTGCCGGGGAACTCACAGGACTACACAATGAGCAGTTCTTC. Its protein is CAGELTGLHNEQFF.

The chain combines TRBV5-6 with TRBJ2-5, with 9 positions matching TRBD2. CDR1 is SGHDT, CDR2 YYEEEE, per germline. The CDR3 covers 16 residues. Trimming removed 2 bases from V and 4 bases from J; junction bases left unmatched: 9. This CDR3 reads CASSFPSGAGRETQYF. CDR3 DNA sequence: TGTGCCAGCAGCTTCCCTAGCGGGGCTGGTCGAGAGACCCAGTACTTC.

The V gene is TRBV9, the J gene TRBJ2-7; the D is unclear. CDR1 and CDR2 from the germline V gene are SGDLS and YYNGEE. Deletions cut 1 base from V and 0 bases from J, with 8 bases between. This CDR3 has 14 amino acids. CDR3 amino acids: CASSVRQDSYEQYF. The CDR3, as DNA: TGTGCCAGCAGCGTAAGGCAGGACTCCTACGAGCAGTACTTC.

V and J are TRBV5-4 and TRBJ2-5, with D maybe TRBD1 (5 bases). The CDR3 extends over 15 amino acids. Germline CDR1 reads SGHNT; CDR2 reads YYREEE (reference sequence). With 0 bases removed from V and 7 bases from J, the gap between germline ends came to 16 bases. CDR3 nucleotide sequence: TGTGCCAGCAGCTTGGTGGGGTCAGGGATCGGGACCCAGTACTTC. It is translated as CASSLVGSGIGTQYF.

The V and J genes are TRBV29-1 and TRBJ2-5; D is unclear. Trimming cost V 5 bases and J 6 bases, with 13 bases left between them. This CDR3 has 12 residues. Looked up from germline, CDR1 is SQVTM and CDR2 is ANQGSEA. This CDR3 is CSVREALKTQYF. In DNA, the CDR3 is TGCAGCGTTCGCGAGGCACTAAAGACCCAGTACTTC.

This clone was found a few times. The V and J genes are TRBV7-9 and TRBJ2-3, with a tentative D call TRBD2 (6 bases). Germline V gives CDR1 SEHNR, CDR2 FQNEAQ (reference sequence). The V end lost 0 bases, the J end lost 6 bases, and 16 bases lay between the germline ends. The CDR3 has 16 residues. The CDR3 nucleotides are TGTGCCAGCAGCTTAGCGCTGCGTGGGGGGAAGGATACGCAGTATTTT. Translation gives CASSLALRGGKDTQYF.

The chain recombines TRBV4-1 with TRBJ2-5; 10 bases match TRBD1. With V trimmed by 0 bases and J by 2 bases, 9 bases remained unmatched. The CDR3 consists of 18 residues. Germline V gene sequence: CDR1 MGHRA, CDR2 YSYEKL. The CDR3 sequence: CASSQDPLGTGAQETQYF. CDR3 nucleotides: TGCGCCAGCAGCCAAGATCCCCTCGGGACAGGGGCACAAGAGACCCAGTACTTC.

This chain's CDR3 is CASSLVMARTFYEQYF. The CDR3 DNA reads TGTGCCAGCAGCTTGGTTATGGCGAGGACTTTCTACGAGCAGTACTTC. V is TRBV5-6 and J is TRBJ2-7, with a weak D call TRBD2 (5 bases). This CDR3 is built from 16 residues. Per germline, CDR1 SGHDT and CDR2 YYEEEE. V lost 0 bases, J lost 3 bases, and 16 bases lay in between.

This clone was seen a few times. The J gene is TRBJ2-3, the V gene TRBV2; D gene unclear. V lost 1 base, J lost 2 bases, and 7 bases lay in between. Germline lookup yields CDR1 SNHLY and CDR2 FYNNEI. The CDR3 spans 14 residues. In nucleotides, the CDR3 is TGTGCCAGCAGTGAAGTGGGGTACACAGATACGCAGTATTTT. It codes for CASSEVGYTDTQYF. Supplemented by reference TRBV2 and TRBJ2-3, the full variable domain reads EPEVTQTPSHQVTQMGQEVILRCVPISNHLYFYWYRQILGQKVEFLVSFYNNEISEKSEIFDDQFSVERPDGSNFTLKIRSTKLEDSAMYFCASSEVGYTDTQYFGPGTRLTVL.

The chain joins TRBV18 to TRBJ1-6; TRBD1 aligns across 11 bases. The V gene's germline CDR1 is KGHSH and CDR2 LQKENI. There are 17 residues in the CDR3. Trimming took 3 bases from V and 10 from J; bases not matched to a gene: 11. The CDR3 region is CASSPMGGTGGRSPLHF. The CDR3, as DNA: TGTGCCAGCTCACCCATGGGCGGGACAGGGGGACGATCACCCCTCCACTTT.

The chain recombines TRBV25-1 with TRBJ1-5; possible D gene TRBD1, 6 bases. Germline V gene data show CDR1 as MGHDK and CDR2 as SYGVNS. Trimming took 2 bases from V and 11 from J, leaving 10 bases between them. The CDR3 contains 12 residues. As DNA, the CDR3 is TGTGCCAGCAGTGAAATGGGGGGCACCCAGCATTTT. Translating it yields CASSEMGGTQHF.

This clone was recorded a few times. V is TRBV2 and J is TRBJ1-2; 8 bases match TRBD1. The CDR3 spans 15 residues. Germline loops: CDR1 SNHLY, CDR2 FYNNEI. J was trimmed by 4 bases and V by 2 bases; bases with no gene match: 6. The chain's CDR3 is CASSESGQGVYGYTF. CDR3 nucleotide sequence: TGTGCCAGCAGTGAATCAGGACAGGGAGTCTATGGCTACACCTTC.

The chain employs TRBV7-2 and TRBJ1-2; D is undetermined. CDR1 is SGHTA, CDR2 FQGNSA, per germline. V shed 5 bases and J shed 4 bases, with 11 bases lying between them. This CDR3 has 13 amino acids. The DNA of the CDR3 is TGTGCCAGCAGCGGGGTCGTGGGCTATGGCTACACCTTC. It translates to CASSGVVGYGYTF.

This chain joins TRBV30 and TRBJ1-6, with D unclear. With 5 bases removed from V and 7 bases from J, the gap between germline ends came to 12 bases. The CDR3 is made up of 13 amino acids. Germline V gene data show CDR1 as GTSNPN and CDR2 as SVGIG (reference sequence). The CDR3 sequence: CAWASGSNSPLHF. As DNA, the CDR3 is TGTGCCTGGGCGTCGGGGAGCAATTCACCCCTCCACTTT.